Sequencing of this TCR beta chain was carried out in a study of blood T cell repertoires in COVID-19. In the study overall: Acute and convalescent COVID-19 specimens originated in the United States, Italy and Spain. In each case, the material was cDNA or gDNA derived from T cells, B-cell-depleted T cells, or PBMCs.

The CDR3 sequence is 17 residues long. V dropped 0 bases and J dropped 2; count of bases not matched to a gene: 6. Germline V gives CDR1 MGHRA, CDR2 YSYEKL. Measured with immunoSEQ multiplex PCR; TCRdb has only the in-frame clones, and not every one. This repertoire shows some 120,000 clones, around 80% found once; its top ten account for about 5.4%. The rearrangement links TRBV4-1 to TRBJ2-1; 8 bases agree with TRBD2. This sequence originates from a man older than 75 with active or convalescent COVID-19. Material: peripheral blood. CDR3 DNA sequence: TGCGCCAGCAGCCAAGAGGGTGGCGGGGGGCCCTACAATGAGCAGTTCTTC. Its protein is CASSQEGGGGPYNEQFF.